The 16 T cell receptor beta chains reported below all come from one sample, sequenced in a study of blood T cell repertoires in COVID-19. TCRdb's table, derived via immunoSEQ multiplex PCR, lists solely in-frame clones and lacks some. The table has roughly 190,000 clones, 65% to 85% seen once; the top ten hold roughly 3.2%. Specimen: PBMCs or T cells enriched from blood (not recorded which). These receptors all stem from a woman in her twenties or thirties who had recovered from COVID-19.

This chain connects TRBV24-1 to TRBJ2-1; no clear D. The V gene's germline CDR1 is KGHDR and CDR2 SFDVKD. V was pared by 5 bases and J by 4 bases, with 14 bases between. The CDR3 runs 15 residues. CDR3 residues: CATSAAAGFYNEQFF. The CDR3 DNA sequence: TGTGCCACCAGTGCGGCGGCTGGGTTTTACAATGAGCAGTTCTTC.

V is TRBV27 and J is TRBJ2-5; 10 nucleotides match TRBD1. V shed 3 bases and J 5 bases; nucleotides not matched to a gene: 9. The CDR3 has 16 amino acids. Germline CDR1 and CDR2: MNHEY and SMNVEV (reference sequence). CDR3 in amino acids: CASSFSPTGGRETQYF. CDR3 sequence (DNA): TGTGCCAGCAGTTTTTCCCCGACAGGGGGCAGGGAGACCCAGTACTTC.

The J gene is TRBJ2-2, the V gene TRBV2; 7 bases fit TRBD1. The germline V gene encodes CDR1 SNHLY and CDR2 FYNNEI. This CDR3 is built from 15 residues. The ends lost 5 bases at V and 1 base at J; junction bases unmatched: 4. The CDR3 sequence: CASSPGTVNTGELFF. The CDR3 coding sequence is TGTGCCAGCAGTCCCGGGACAGTGAACACCGGGGAGCTGTTTTTT. Full variable domain (rest looked up from reference TRBV2 and TRBJ2-2): EPEVTQTPSHQVTQMGQEVILRCVPISNHLYFYWYRQILGQKVEFLVSFYNNEISEKSEIFDDQFSVERPDGSNFTLKIRSTKLEDSAMYFCASSPGTVNTGELFFGEGSRLTVL.

V gene TRBV5-4 combines with J gene TRBJ2-2; TRBD2 matches at 7 bases. Germline V gene sequence: CDR1 SGHNT, CDR2 YYREEE (reference sequence). The V gene end was trimmed by 4 bases and the J gene end by 4 bases; junction bases not matched to a gene: 4. The CDR3 runs 14 residues. The CDR3 bases are TGTGCCAGCAGCGGGGGGGGTGGCACCGGGGAGCTGTTTTTT. Its translation is CASSGGGGTGELFF. The complete variable domain, with remaining parts taken from reference TRBV5-4 and TRBJ2-2, reads ETGVTQSPTHLIKTRGQQVTLRCSSQSGHNTVSWYQQALGQGPQFIFQYYREEENGRGNFPPRFSGLQFPNYSSELNVNALELDDSALYLCASSGGGGTGELFFGEGSRLTVL.

V and J are TRBV7-2 and TRBJ2-7, with 11 bases matching TRBD2. Unmatched junction bases numbered 9, after V lost 4 bases and J lost 1 base. This CDR3 contains 17 residues. The germline V gene encodes CDR1 SGHTA and CDR2 FQGNSA. CDR3 region: CASSSASSGRFSYEQYF. The CDR3 DNA reads as TGTGCCAGCAGCTCGGCCTCTAGCGGGAGGTTTTCCTACGAGCAGTACTTC.

V usage is TRBV12-5 and J usage is TRBJ1-5, with D uncertain. This CDR3 region has 13 residues. The ends were cut back, 3 bases at V and 2 bases at J, with 5 bases in the middle. Germline V gene sequence: CDR1 LGHNT, CDR2 FRNRAP. CDR3 in amino acids: CASGFEGNQPQHF. CDR3 sequence (DNA): TGTGCTAGTGGTTTTGAGGGCAATCAGCCCCAGCATTTT.

This clone was seen only once. The chain has TRBV25-1 and TRBJ2-3; possibly TRBD1 for D (5 bases). Trimming cost V 1 base and J 2 bases, with 7 bases left between them. CDR3 size: 14 residues. Germline loops: CDR1 MGHDK, CDR2 SYGVNS. The CDR3 reads CASSEFGATDTQYF. The CDR3 DNA is TGTGCCAGCAGTGAATTTGGGGCCACAGATACGCAGTATTTT.

The CDR3 DNA sequence: TGTGCCAGTAGAACAGGGTTGACTAATGAAAAACTGTTTTTT. It translates to CASRTGLTNEKLFF. The chain combines TRBV19 with TRBJ1-4, with D perhaps matching TRBD1 (6 bases). V lost 6 bases to trimming and J lost 2 bases, with 10 bases between them. The CDR3 length is 14 residues. The germline CDR1 and CDR2 sequences are LNHDA and SQIVND (reference sequence).

This clone appeared many times. CDR3 protein: CASSWTGGLDQPQHF. The CDR3 DNA reads TGTGCCAGCAGTTGGACAGGGGGTTTGGATCAGCCCCAGCATTTT. The rearrangement joins TRBV6-5 to TRBJ1-5, with 10 positions matching TRBD1. The V segment lost 4 bases and the J segment 5 bases; nucleotides outside the gene matches: 5. Looked up from germline, CDR1 is MNHEY and CDR2 is SVGAGI. CDR3 size: 15 residues.

This clone was seen only once. This chain uses TRBV2 with TRBJ2-1; possible D gene TRBD1, 5 bases. The CDR3 covers 12 residues. The germline CDR1 and CDR2 sequences are SNHLY and FYNNEI. Trimming took 8 bases from V and 7 from J, leaving 12 bases between them. CDR3 in DNA: TGTGCCAGCGGGGCTCTAAGGAATGAGCAGTTCTTC. Translation gives CASGALRNEQFF.

This clone showed up just once. The chain has TRBV28 and TRBJ2-7; 9 bases fit TRBD1. The CDR3 is 16 residues long. The germline V gene encodes CDR1 MDHEN and CDR2 SYDVKM. Unmatched junction bases numbered 11, after V lost 6 bases and J lost 2 bases. CDR3 DNA sequence: TGTGCCAGCAGACCCCGTGGTAGACAGGGGGCCTACGAGCAGTACGTC. Its translation is CASRPRGRQGAYEQYV.

V is TRBV7-2 and J is TRBJ2-1; 8 bases line up with TRBD2. Germline V CDR1 and CDR2: SGHTA, FQGNSA. V was clipped by 5 bases and J by 8 bases; unmatched bases: 17. The length of the CDR3 is 17 residues. CDR3 DNA sequence: TGTGCCAGCAGCCCAAGACTAGCGACGAAACGGAGGGATGAGCAGTTCTTC. This translates into CASSPRLATKRRDEQFF. The variable domain in full, with the rest retrieved from reference TRBV7-2 and TRBJ2-1, is GAGVSQSPSNKVTEKGKDVELRCDPISGHTALYWYRQSLGQGLEFLIYFQGNSAPDKSGLPSDRFSAERTGGSVSTLTIQRTQQEDSAVYLCASSPRLATKRRDEQFFGPGTRLTVL.

The CDR3 bases are TGTGCCAGCAGCCCGGGACAGGGAGGGAATAATGAGCAGTTCTTC. Encoded protein: CASSPGQGGNNEQFF. The V gene is TRBV11-2, the J gene TRBJ2-1, with TRBD1 identical over 9 bases. Losses at the gene ends were 5 bases for V and 7 bases for J; bases not matched to a gene: 9. The CDR3 extends over 15 amino acids. Per germline, CDR1 SGHAT and CDR2 FQNNGV.

This rearrangement joins TRBV10-3 to TRBJ1-3; D uncertain. The V end lost 5 bases, the J end lost 0 bases, and 14 bases lay between the germline ends. Germline V CDR1 and CDR2: ENHRY, SYGVKD. CDR3 length equals 16 residues. In nucleotides, the CDR3 is TGTGCCATCAGTACCCTAAGTATCCGCTCTGGAAACACCATATATTTT. Residues: CAISTLSIRSGNTIYF.

CDR3 bases: TGTGCCAGCACTGGAAGGTACAGTTCACCCCTCCACTTT. It yields the protein CASTGRYSSPLHF. V is TRBV2 and J is TRBJ1-6; D unclear. Germline loops: CDR1 SNHLY, CDR2 FYNNEI. The V end lost 7 bases, the J end lost 9 bases, and 13 bases lay between the germline ends. The CDR3 has 13 amino acids.

The chain recombines TRBV11-2 with TRBJ1-3; maybe TRBD1 (5 bases). Germline loops: CDR1 SGHAT, CDR2 FQNNGV. With 5 bases removed from V and 2 bases from J, the gap between germline ends came to 7 bases. CDR3 length: 13 amino acids. Here the CDR3 reads CASSQGAGNTIYF. In nucleotides, the CDR3 is TGTGCCAGCAGCCAGGGTGCTGGAAACACCATATATTTT.